Given below is one T cell receptor (beta chain) in context. Generated by immunoSEQ multiplex PCR, the TCRdb table keeps only in-frame clones and is missing some. The sample consists of approximately 60,000 clones, roughly 91% of them appearing once. Germline V gene lookup returns CDR1 LNHNV and CDR2 YYDKDF (reference sequence). There are 15 residues in the CDR3. The junction had 1 base not matched to a gene; V was cut back by 0 bases and J by 1 base. The sample originates from a study of T cell changes during pregnancy in multiple sclerosis. The sequencing here drew on peripheral blood, taken in the second trimester of pregnancy. The source of this sequence is a female donor with multiple sclerosis, enrolled in a pregnancy study. The chain combines TRBV15 with TRBJ2-7, with 9 bases matching TRBD2. This CDR3 is CATSRESGGSYEQYF. As DNA, the CDR3 is TGTGCCACCAGCAGAGAGAGCGGGGGGTCCTACGAGCAGTACTTC. Using reference TRBV15 and TRBJ2-7 for the parts outside the CDR3, the full variable domain is DAMVIQNPRYQVTQFGKPVTLSCSQTLNHNVMYWYQQKSSQAPKLLFHYYDKDFNNEADTPDNFQSRRPNTSFCFLDIRSPGLGDTAMYLCATSRESGGSYEQYFGPGTRLTVT.